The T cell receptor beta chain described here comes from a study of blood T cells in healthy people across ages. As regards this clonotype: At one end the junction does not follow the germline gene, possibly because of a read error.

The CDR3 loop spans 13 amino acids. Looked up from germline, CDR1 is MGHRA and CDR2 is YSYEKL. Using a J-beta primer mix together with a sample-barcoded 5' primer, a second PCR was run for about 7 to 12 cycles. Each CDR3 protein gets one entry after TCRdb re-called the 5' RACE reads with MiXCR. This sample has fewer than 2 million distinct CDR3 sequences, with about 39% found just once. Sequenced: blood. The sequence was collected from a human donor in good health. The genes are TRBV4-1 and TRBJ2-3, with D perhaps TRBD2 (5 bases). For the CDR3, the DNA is TGCACCAGCAGCCAAGAACTCTGGGCTAGCAAGTATTTT. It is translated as CTSSQELWASKYF.